Described below is a single TCR beta chain sequence and its context. Generated by immunoSEQ multiplex PCR, the TCRdb table keeps only in-frame clones and is missing some. The sample comprises tens of thousands of clones, roughly 91% of which are singletons, and approximately 1.6% rests with the top ten. The CDR3 loop spans 14 amino acids. V gave up 7 bases and J gave up 6 bases; unmatched junction bases: 5. Per the germline V gene, CDR1 is SQVTM and CDR2 is ANQGSEA. This record belongs to a study of T cell changes during pregnancy in multiple sclerosis. The sequence was obtained from a female donor in good health, enrolled as a control in a pregnancy study. V and J are TRBV29-1 and TRBJ2-1, with TRBD2 matching 14 bases. Material: peripheral blood, obtained after pregnancy. CDR3 DNA: TGCAGCGCTCGACTAGCGGGGGGGGGCAATGAGCAGTTCTTC. This codes for CSARLAGGGNEQFF.